Below are 14 T cell receptor beta chains sequenced from a single sample in a study of response to subunit inactivated influenza vaccine. A single record per CDR3 protein comes from TCRdb applying MiXCR to the RT-PCR reads. This sample has roughly 180,000 distinct CDR3 sequences; around 9% occur once, and the top ten carry under 13%. Here the sequenced sample was non-naive T cells sorted from PBMCs, taken on the day of vaccination. Receptors were obtained from a man aged 45-65 years who received an inactivated influenza vaccine.

The table lists this clonotype with many counts. V and J are TRBV4-2 and TRBJ2-7; the D is unclear. CDR1 is LGHNA and CDR2 is YNFKEQ in the germline V gene. Trimming left V 0 bases short and J 0 bases short, with 6 bases between. CDR3 length: 14 amino acids. The CDR3 spells CASSQDSISYEQYF. The CDR3 DNA reads TGTGCCAGCAGCCAAGACAGTATCTCCTACGAGCAGTACTTC.

V is TRBV4-2 and J is TRBJ2-1; 8 nucleotides line up with TRBD2. The CDR3 length is 17 residues. Germline assignment: CDR1 LGHNA and CDR2 YNFKEQ. V was pared by 4 bases and J by 3 bases, with 11 bases of the junction left unmatched. CDR3 bases: TGTGCCAGCAGCCCCGGGGGGGAGGGGGGATTCTACAATGAGCAGTTCTTC. Protein product: CASSPGGEGGFYNEQFF.

This clonotype has a handful of counts. This chain uses TRBV7-2 with TRBJ2-1; 12 bases line up with TRBD2. This CDR3 contains 17 residues. The V gene end was trimmed by 5 bases and the J gene end by 0 bases; junction bases not matched to a gene: 5. From germline, CDR1 is SGHTA and CDR2 FQGNSA. The CDR3 DNA reads TGTGCCAGCAGCCAGACTAGCGGGGGCTACTCCTACAATGAGCAGTTCTTC. Residues: CASSQTSGGYSYNEQFF.

This clonotype has ten or more counts. This chain uses TRBV12-3 or TRBV12-4 with TRBJ2-5, with 10 bases lining up with TRBD2. V was pared by 7 bases and J by 5 bases, with 10 bases of the junction left unmatched. The CDR3 sequence is 15 residues long. The CDR3 nucleotides are TGTGCCAGCACCAAAGCGGGAGGGCCAGGGGAGACCCAGTACTTC. This sequence encodes CASTKAGGPGETQYF.

In its sample, this clonotype was seen a few times. V and J are TRBV24-1 and TRBJ2-7; TRBD2 matches 7 bases. The junction had 6 bases not matched to a gene; V was cut back by 3 bases and J by 5 bases. CDR1 is KGHDR and CDR2 is SFDVKD in the germline V gene. The CDR3 spans 14 residues. The CDR3 DNA reads TGTGCCACCAGTGATAACGGACGGGAGGACGAGCAGTACTTC. It codes for CATSDNGREDEQYF.

This clonotype showed up many times. The chain uses TRBV11-2 and TRBJ1-6; weak D call: TRBD1 (5 bases). In germline, CDR1 is SGHAT, CDR2 FQNNGV. V was clipped by 0 bases and J by 3 bases, with 15 bases between them. The CDR3 extends over 18 amino acids. For the CDR3, the DNA is TGTGCCAGCAGCTTAGAGGCAGGGTATCAGTACTATAATTCACCCCTCCACTTT. Its translation: CASSLEAGYQYYNSPLHF.

There are many counts of this clonotype. The chain couples TRBV7-2 to TRBJ2-1, with a weak D call TRBD1 (6 bases). V shed 1 base and J shed 8 bases, with 9 bases lying between them. There are 13 residues in the CDR3. Germline V lookup: CDR1 SGHTA, CDR2 FQGNSA. CDR3 residues: CASSLVRGDEQFF. CDR3 nucleotide sequence: TGTGCCAGCAGCTTAGTCAGGGGCGATGAGCAGTTCTTC. The entire variable domain, with the rest obtained from reference TRBV7-2 and TRBJ2-1, is as follows: GAGVSQSPSNKVTEKGKDVELRCDPISGHTALYWYRQSLGQGLEFLIYFQGNSAPDKSGLPSDRFSAERTGGSVSTLTIQRTQQEDSAVYLCASSLVRGDEQFFGPGTRLTVL.

This clonotype was recorded many times. The rearrangement links TRBV28 to TRBJ1-2; no firm D call. The CDR3 has 12 residues. Trimming removed 6 bases at V and 4 bases at J, with 9 bases between. The germline gives CDR1 MDHEN, CDR2 SYDVKM. This chain's CDR3 is CASSTEGYGYTF. CDR3 sequence (DNA): TGTGCCAGCAGCACAGAAGGCTATGGCTACACCTTC.

This clonotype appeared many times. This chain uses TRBV11-2 with TRBJ1-6; 9 bases map to TRBD1. The V segment lost 6 bases and the J segment 5 bases; nucleotides outside the gene matches: 2. Per germline, CDR1 SGHAT and CDR2 FQNNGV. CDR3 length equals 14 residues. The DNA of the CDR3 is TGTGCCAGCAGACAGGGGGCGGATAATTCACCCCTCCACTTT. This sequence encodes CASRQGADNSPLHF.

This clonotype was observed a few times. This chain joins TRBV7-2 and TRBJ2-1; no definite D call. Germline-derived CDR1 and CDR2 are SGHTA and FQGNSA. The CDR3 has 13 residues. The V end was cut by 3 bases, the J end by 9 bases, with 12 bases between. Here the CDR3 reads CASSFQIMAEQFF. As DNA, the CDR3 is TGTGCCAGCAGCTTTCAAATTATGGCTGAGCAGTTCTTC.

This clonotype was picked up a small number of times. The gene calls are TRBV12-3 or TRBV12-4 and TRBJ2-5; D may be TRBD2 (6 bases). V lost 5 bases to trimming and J lost 4 bases, with 17 bases between them. The CDR3 is made up of 15 amino acids. The chain's CDR3 is CASSPTGRSGETQYF. The CDR3 region has the DNA TGTGCCAGCAGTCCTACCGGGAGATCAGGAGAGACCCAGTACTTC.

The chain couples TRBV6-1 to TRBJ1-4, with TRBD1 matching 7 bases. CDR3 length: 14 amino acids. Germline V gene data show CDR1 as MNHNS and CDR2 as SASEGT. Losses at the gene ends were 8 bases for V and 8 bases for J; bases not matched to a gene: 11. Written as DNA, the CDR3 is TGTGCCAGCGGGCTTGACAGGGAAACCGAAAAACTGTTTTTT. It specifies CASGLDRETEKLFF.

V usage is TRBV20-1 and J usage is TRBJ2-1; 9 bases are shared with TRBD2. This CDR3 is 18 amino acids long. Unmatched junction bases numbered 13, after V lost 0 bases and J lost 4 bases. Germline assignment: CDR1 DFQATT and CDR2 SNEGSKA (reference sequence). CDR3 nucleotide sequence: TGCAGTGCTAGAGATCGGCAGGGAGGGACTAGCAGATACAATGAGCAGTTCTTC. As protein: CSARDRQGGTSRYNEQFF.

Regarding this clonotype: At one end the junction does not follow the germline gene, possibly because of a read error. The chain is built from TRBV3-1 and TRBJ2-1, with TRBD2 identical over 15 bases. Germline loops: CDR1 LGHDT, CDR2 YNNKEL (reference sequence). The CDR3 has 17 amino acids. The CDR3 bases are TGTGCCAGCAGCGAAGGGACTAGCGGGAGGCTGGGGAATGAGCAGCTCTTC. Amino acid sequence: CASSEGTSGRLGNEQLF.